Listed below are T cell receptor beta chains from one sample, sequenced in a study of T-cell reconstitution after alpha-beta-depleted transplantation in children. TCRdb recomputed calls from the PCR reads with MiXCR, one row per CDR3 protein. The repertoire holds over 200,000 distinct CDR3 sequences, with about 8.2% as singletons. This specimen was PBMCs, mostly from graft donor cells, taken 360 days after TCRalphabeta/CD19-depleted stem cell transplant. Every receptor here comes from a male patient between 2 and 15 years old who had a stem cell transplant for acute myeloid leukemia, so the T cells may come from the graft donor. The CDR3 runs from the conserved cysteine through the conserved F or W.

J	V	CDR3
TRBJ2-1	TRBV25-1	CATRPSGRGYNEQFF
TRBJ2-2	TRBV5-1	CASSLGQPNTGELFF
TRBJ2-3	TRBV11-2	CASSPRGTDTQYF
TRBJ2-5	TRBV12-3/TRBV12-4	CASTPRTGLGAEETQYF
TRBJ2-2	TRBV3-1	CASSARGVGQELFF
TRBJ2-1	TRBV15	CATSRAGYRYNEQFF
TRBJ2-5	TRBV10-3	CAISELLAGGPGKETQYF
TRBJ1-2	TRBV12-3/TRBV12-4	CASRRTGNYGYTF
TRBJ1-4	TRBV7-8	CASSQGQEKLFF
TRBJ1-2	TRBV7-9	CASSSHYGYTF
TRBJ1-6	TRBV12-3/TRBV12-4	CASSLRGAVSSPLHF
TRBJ2-5	TRBV20-1	CSARDRPRPEETQYF
TRBJ1-1	TRBV6-5	CASRVDSEAFF
TRBJ2-4	TRBV25-1	CASRKQYF
TRBJ2-3	TRBV7-2	CASSYRGVSTDTQYF
TRBJ1-1	TRBV7-8	CASSSAGGTEAFF
TRBJ2-5	TRBV5-6	CASSSREDFEETQYF
TRBJ1-4	TRBV29-1	CSVGGQGEKLFF
TRBJ1-1	TRBV29-1	CSVRTDLGTEAFF
TRBJ2-1	TRBV9	CASSVASGGYIGEQFF
TRBJ1-5	TRBV6-6	CASTNAGYQPQHF